The source of this T cell receptor beta chain is a study of T cell responses to AZD1222 COVID-19 vaccine. The study, taken as a whole, reports: Among those given AZD1222, only five or six were seropositive at baseline. Close to half of spike-specific TCRs reportedly recognize unmutated variant regions.

To note about this clone: Its matching antigen is unknown.

TCRdb's copy holds only in-frame clones and misses some; the assay was immunoSEQ multiplex PCR. The table lists approximately 110,000 clones, about 92% of them singletons, with 6% to 9% in the top ten. CDR3 length equals 14 residues. V was cut by 7 bases and J by 1 base, with 16 bases left in between. Germline-derived CDR1 and CDR2 are SQVTM and ANQGSEA. The sequencing used peripheral blood, collected 28 days after the second AZD1222 dose. The chain couples TRBV29-1 to TRBJ1-1; weak D call: TRBD1 (5 bases). This TCR was sampled from an adult who received the AZD1222 COVID-19 vaccine. This CDR3 is CSARDGGSNTEAFF. For the CDR3, the DNA is TGCAGCGCGAGGGACGGAGGTTCGAACACTGAAGCTTTCTTT.